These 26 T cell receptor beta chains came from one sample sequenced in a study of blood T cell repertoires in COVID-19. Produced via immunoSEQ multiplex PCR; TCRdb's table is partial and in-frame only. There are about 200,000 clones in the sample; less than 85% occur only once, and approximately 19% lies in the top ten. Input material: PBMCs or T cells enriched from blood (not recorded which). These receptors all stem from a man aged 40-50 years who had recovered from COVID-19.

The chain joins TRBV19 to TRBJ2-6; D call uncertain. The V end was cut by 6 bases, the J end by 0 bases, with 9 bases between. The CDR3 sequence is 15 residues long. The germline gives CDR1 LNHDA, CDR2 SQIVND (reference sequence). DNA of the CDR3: TGTGCCAGTAGCAGGTCGGTCTCTGGGGCCAACGTCCTGACTTTC. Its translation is CASSRSVSGANVLTF.

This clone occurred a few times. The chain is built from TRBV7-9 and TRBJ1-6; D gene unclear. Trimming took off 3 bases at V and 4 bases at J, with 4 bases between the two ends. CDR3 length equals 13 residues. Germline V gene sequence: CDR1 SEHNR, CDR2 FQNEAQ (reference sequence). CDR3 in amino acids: CASSFRYNSPLHF. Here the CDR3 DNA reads TGTGCCAGCAGCTTCCGGTATAATTCACCCCTCCACTTT.

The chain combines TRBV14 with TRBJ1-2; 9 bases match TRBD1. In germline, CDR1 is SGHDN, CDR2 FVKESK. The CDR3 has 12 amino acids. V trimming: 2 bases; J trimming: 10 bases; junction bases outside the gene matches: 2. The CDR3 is CASSQYRGPYTF. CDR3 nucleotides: TGTGCCAGCAGCCAATACAGGGGGCCCTACACCTTC.

The CDR3 region is CANTKDRNTEAFF. The CDR3 DNA reads as TGTGCCAATACTAAAGACAGAAACACTGAAGCTTTCTTT. This chain links TRBV2 with TRBJ1-1; a possible D gene is TRBD1 (5 bases). The V gene lost 10 bases and the J gene lost 2 bases, with 14 bases spanning the gap. Germline V gives CDR1 SNHLY, CDR2 FYNNEI. This CDR3 is 13 amino acids long.

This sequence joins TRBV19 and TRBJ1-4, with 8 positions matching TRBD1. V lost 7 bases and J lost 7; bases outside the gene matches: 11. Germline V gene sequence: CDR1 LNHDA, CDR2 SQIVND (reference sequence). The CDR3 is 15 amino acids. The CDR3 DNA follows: TGTGCCAGTAATGATAGACAGGGGTTCGGTGAAAAACTGTTTTTT. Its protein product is CASNDRQGFGEKLFF.

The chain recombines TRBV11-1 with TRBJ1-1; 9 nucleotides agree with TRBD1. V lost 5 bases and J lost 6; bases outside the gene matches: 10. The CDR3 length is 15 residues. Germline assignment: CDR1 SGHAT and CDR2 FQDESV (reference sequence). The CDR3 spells CASSRYRDRVAEAFF. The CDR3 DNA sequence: TGTGCCAGCAGCCGTTATCGGGACAGGGTGGCTGAAGCTTTCTTT.

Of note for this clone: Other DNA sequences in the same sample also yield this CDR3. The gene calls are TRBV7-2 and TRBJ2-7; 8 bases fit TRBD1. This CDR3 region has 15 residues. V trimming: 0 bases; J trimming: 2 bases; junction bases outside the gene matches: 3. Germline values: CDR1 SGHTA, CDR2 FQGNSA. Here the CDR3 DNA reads TGTGCCAGCAGCTTAGCAGGACAGGGCCCCTACGAGCAGTACTTC. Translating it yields CASSLAGQGPYEQYF.

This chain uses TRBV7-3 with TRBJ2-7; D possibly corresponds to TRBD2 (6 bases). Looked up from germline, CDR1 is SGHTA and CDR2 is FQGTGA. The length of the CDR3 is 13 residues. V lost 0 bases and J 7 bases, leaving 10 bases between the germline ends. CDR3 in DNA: TGTGCCAGCAGCTTAACCCTGAGCGGGGAGCAGTACTTC. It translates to CASSLTLSGEQYF.

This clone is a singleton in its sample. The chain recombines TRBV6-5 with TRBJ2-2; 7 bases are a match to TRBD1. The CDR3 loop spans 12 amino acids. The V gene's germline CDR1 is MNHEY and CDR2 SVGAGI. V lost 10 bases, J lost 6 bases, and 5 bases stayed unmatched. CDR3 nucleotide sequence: TGTGCCACCCACAGGGGACCCGGGGAGCTGTTTTTT. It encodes CATHRGPGELFF.

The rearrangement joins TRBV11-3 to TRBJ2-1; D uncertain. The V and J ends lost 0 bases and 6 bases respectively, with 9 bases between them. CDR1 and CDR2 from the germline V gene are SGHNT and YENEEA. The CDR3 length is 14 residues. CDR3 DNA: TGTGCCAGCAGCTTAGATGCTACGCGCAATGAGCAGTTCTTC. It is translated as CASSLDATRNEQFF.

CDR3 sequence: CASSPGGNQETQYF. In nucleotides, the CDR3 is TGTGCCAGCAGCCCAGGGGGGAACCAAGAGACCCAGTACTTC. This chain joins TRBV7-2 and TRBJ2-5, with D tentatively TRBD1 (7 bases). V lost 5 bases to trimming and J lost 0 bases, with 10 bases between them. Germline V gene lookup returns CDR1 SGHTA and CDR2 FQGNSA. There are 14 residues in the CDR3.

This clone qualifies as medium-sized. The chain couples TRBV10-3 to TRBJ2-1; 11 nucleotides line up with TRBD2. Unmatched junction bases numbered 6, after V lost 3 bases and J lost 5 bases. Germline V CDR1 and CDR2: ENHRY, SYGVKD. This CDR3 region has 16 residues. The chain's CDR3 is CAISDVGSGRDNEQFF. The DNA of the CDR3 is TGTGCCATCAGTGATGTGGGTAGCGGGAGGGACAATGAGCAGTTCTTC.

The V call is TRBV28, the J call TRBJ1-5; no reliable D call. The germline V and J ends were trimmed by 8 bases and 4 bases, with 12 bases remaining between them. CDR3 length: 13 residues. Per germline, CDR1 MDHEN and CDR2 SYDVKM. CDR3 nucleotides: TGTGCCAGCCGCCCCCACGCGAATCAGCCCCAGCATTTT. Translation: CASRPHANQPQHF.

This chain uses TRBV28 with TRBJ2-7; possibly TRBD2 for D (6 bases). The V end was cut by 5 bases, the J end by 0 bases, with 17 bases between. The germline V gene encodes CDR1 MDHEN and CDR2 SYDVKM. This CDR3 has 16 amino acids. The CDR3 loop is CASSRPVGGASYEQYF. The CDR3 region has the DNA TGTGCCAGCAGTCGTCCGGTGGGCGGGGCCTCCTACGAGCAGTACTTC.

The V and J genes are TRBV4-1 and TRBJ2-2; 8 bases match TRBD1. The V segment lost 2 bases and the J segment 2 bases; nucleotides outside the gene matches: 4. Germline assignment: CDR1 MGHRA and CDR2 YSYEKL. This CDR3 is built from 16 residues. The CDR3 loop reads CASSQTGTGNTGELFF. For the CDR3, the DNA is TGCGCCAGCAGCCAAACCGGGACAGGAAACACCGGGGAGCTGTTTTTT.

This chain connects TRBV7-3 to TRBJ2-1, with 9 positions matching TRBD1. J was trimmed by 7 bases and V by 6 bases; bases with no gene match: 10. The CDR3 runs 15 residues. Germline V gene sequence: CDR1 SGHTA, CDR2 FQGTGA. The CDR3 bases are TGTGCCAGCAGTTCGGACAGGGGAAAACCGAATGAGCAGTTCTTC. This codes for CASSSDRGKPNEQFF.

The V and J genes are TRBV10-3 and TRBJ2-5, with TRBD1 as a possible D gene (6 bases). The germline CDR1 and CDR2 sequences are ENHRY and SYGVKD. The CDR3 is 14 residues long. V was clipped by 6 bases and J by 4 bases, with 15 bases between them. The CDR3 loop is CAISLVQGPETQYF. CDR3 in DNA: TGTGCCATCAGCCTCGTACAGGGTCCAGAGACCCAGTACTTC.

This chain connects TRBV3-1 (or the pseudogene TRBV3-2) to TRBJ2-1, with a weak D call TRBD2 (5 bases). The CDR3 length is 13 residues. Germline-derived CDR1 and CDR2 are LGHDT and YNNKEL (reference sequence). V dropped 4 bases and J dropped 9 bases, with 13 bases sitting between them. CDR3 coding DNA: TGTGCCAGCAGCCGAGGACTGGCGAGTGAGCAGTTCTTC. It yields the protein CASSRGLASEQFF.

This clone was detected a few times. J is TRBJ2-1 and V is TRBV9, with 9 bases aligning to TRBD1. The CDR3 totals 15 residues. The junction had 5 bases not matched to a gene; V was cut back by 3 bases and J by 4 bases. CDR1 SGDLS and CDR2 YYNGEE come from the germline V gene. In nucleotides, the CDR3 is TGTGCCAGCAGCGCCTCCGGGACAGGGTACAATGAGCAGTTCTTC. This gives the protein CASSASGTGYNEQFF.

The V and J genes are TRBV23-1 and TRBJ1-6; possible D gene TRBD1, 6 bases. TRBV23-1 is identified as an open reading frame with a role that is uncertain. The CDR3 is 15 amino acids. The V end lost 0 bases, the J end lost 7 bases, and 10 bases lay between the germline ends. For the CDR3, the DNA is TGCGCCAGCAGTCAATCGGACAGCAGGAATTCACCCCTCCACTTT. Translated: CASSQSDSRNSPLHF.

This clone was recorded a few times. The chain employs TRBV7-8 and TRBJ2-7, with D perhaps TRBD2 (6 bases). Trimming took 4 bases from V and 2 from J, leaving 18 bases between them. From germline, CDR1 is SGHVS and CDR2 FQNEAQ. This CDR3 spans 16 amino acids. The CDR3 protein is CASSSQAGTDAYEQYF. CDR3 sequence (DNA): TGTGCCAGCAGCTCCCAGGCGGGGACCGATGCCTACGAGCAGTACTTC.

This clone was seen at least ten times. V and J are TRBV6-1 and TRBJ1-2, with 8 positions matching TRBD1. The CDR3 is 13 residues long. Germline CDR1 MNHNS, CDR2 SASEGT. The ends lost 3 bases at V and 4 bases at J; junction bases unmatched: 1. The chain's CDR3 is CASSEGTGYGYTF. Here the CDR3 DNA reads TGTGCCAGCAGTGAGGGGACAGGCTATGGCTACACCTTC.

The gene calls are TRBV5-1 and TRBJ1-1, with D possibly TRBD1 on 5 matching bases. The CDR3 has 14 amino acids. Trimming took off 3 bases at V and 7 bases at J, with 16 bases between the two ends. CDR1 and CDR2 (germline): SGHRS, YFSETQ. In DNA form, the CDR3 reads TGCGCCAGCAGCTCGGGACTGCAAAAAGGTGAAGCTTTCTTT. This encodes CASSSGLQKGEAFF.

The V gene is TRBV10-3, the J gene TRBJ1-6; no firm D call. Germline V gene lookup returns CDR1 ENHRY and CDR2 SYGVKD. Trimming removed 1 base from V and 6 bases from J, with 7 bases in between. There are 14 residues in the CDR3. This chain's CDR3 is CAISEFSGNSPLHF. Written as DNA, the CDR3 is TGTGCCATCAGTGAGTTTTCGGGTAATTCACCCCTCCACTTT.

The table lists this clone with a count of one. CDR3 DNA sequence: TGTGCCAGCAGCCCCTCAGCGGGGTACACAGATACGCAGTATTTT. It translates to CASSPSAGYTDTQYF. The V gene is TRBV5-8, the J gene TRBJ2-3, with 7 bases that match TRBD2. CDR1 is SGHTS, CDR2 YDEGEE, per germline. V was clipped by 4 bases and J by 2 bases; unmatched bases: 7. The length of the CDR3 is 15 residues. Filled out from reference TRBV5-8 and TRBJ2-3, the complete variable domain reads EAGVTQSPTHLIKTRGQQATLRCSPISGHTSVYWYQQALGLGLQFLLWYDEGEERNRGNFPPRFSGRQFPNYSSELNVNALELEDSALYLCASSPSAGYTDTQYFGPGTRLTVL.

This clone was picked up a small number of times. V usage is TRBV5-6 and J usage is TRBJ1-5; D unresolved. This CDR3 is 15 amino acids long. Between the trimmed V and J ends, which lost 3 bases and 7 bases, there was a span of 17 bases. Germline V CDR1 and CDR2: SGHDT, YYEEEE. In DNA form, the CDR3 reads TGTGCCAGCAGCTACTTTGCTTGGGAGGGCCAGCCCCAGCATTTT. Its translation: CASSYFAWEGQPQHF.